These 26 T cell receptor beta chains were sequenced from one sample in a study of OX40 agonist ivuxolimab in advanced cancers. TCRdb's table, derived via immunoSEQ multiplex PCR, lists solely in-frame clones and lacks some. The sample gives 45,000 to 60,000 clones, roughly nine tenths of which show up once; roughly 3.8% is in the top ten. The sample here was CD4+ or CD8+ T cells sorted from blood, taken in a trial of the OX40 agonist ivuxolimab. The receptors come from an adult with an advanced solid tumor such as melanoma, head and neck, liver or kidney cancer.

The chain carries TRBV19 and TRBJ2-1; D gene uncertain. CDR1 is LNHDA, CDR2 SQIVND, per germline (reference sequence). CDR3 length: 13 amino acids. The ends were cut back, 3 bases at V and 9 bases at J, with 12 bases in the middle. The CDR3: CASSIGGTGEQFF. Written as DNA, the CDR3 is TGTGCCAGTAGTATTGGTGGTACGGGTGAGCAGTTCTTC.

CDR3 DNA sequence: TGTGCCAGCAGCTTAAGGACAGGGGACACCGGGGAGCTGTTTTTT. It yields the protein CASSLRTGDTGELFF. V gene TRBV7-3 combines with J gene TRBJ2-2, with 9 bases identical to TRBD1. The CDR3 runs 15 residues. Germline-derived CDR1 and CDR2 are SGHTA and FQGTGA. V gave up 1 base and J gave up 3 bases; unmatched junction bases: 0.

The chain's CDR3 is CASSFMEVNTEAFF. DNA of the CDR3: TGTGCCAGCAGTTTCATGGAGGTGAACACTGAAGCTTTCTTT. The chain couples TRBV28 to TRBJ1-1; D is ambiguous. This CDR3 has 14 amino acids. Per germline, CDR1 MDHEN and CDR2 SYDVKM. V was shortened by 3 bases and J by 0 bases, with 8 bases between the two germline ends.

V and J are TRBV4-3 and TRBJ2-7; 9 nucleotides line up with TRBD1. Germline lookup yields CDR1 LGHNA and CDR2 YSLEER. CDR3 size: 16 residues. Germline trimming cut 0 bases from V and 4 bases from J; bases unmatched to any gene: 7. The CDR3 sequence: CASSQDRTGALYEQYF. For the CDR3, the DNA is TGCGCCAGCAGCCAAGATAGGACAGGGGCACTATACGAGCAGTACTTC.

V gene TRBV29-1 combines with J gene TRBJ2-7, with D possibly matching TRBD1 (6 bases). The ends were cut back, 3 bases at V and 5 bases at J, with 8 bases in the middle. Germline V gives CDR1 SQVTM, CDR2 ANQGSEA. The CDR3 spans 11 residues. CDR3 sequence: CSVDRGHEQYF. In nucleotides, the CDR3 is TGCAGCGTTGACAGGGGCCACGAGCAGTACTTC.

The rearrangement uses TRBV4-1 and TRBJ2-1; TRBD2 agrees at 12 bases. The V and J ends lost 4 bases and 4 bases, in that order; junction bases with no gene match: 2. The CDR3 is 15 amino acids. CDR1 is MGHRA and CDR2 is YSYEKL in the germline V gene. The CDR3 DNA is TGCGCCAGCAGCCTACTAGCGGGAGGTTACAATGAGCAGTTCTTC. The encoded protein is CASSLLAGGYNEQFF.

The gene calls are TRBV19 and TRBJ2-7; TRBD1 matches 9 bases. Germline V gene lookup returns CDR1 LNHDA and CDR2 SQIVND (reference sequence). Losses at the gene ends were 8 bases for V and 1 base for J; bases not matched to a gene: 6. This CDR3 comprises 14 residues. CDR3 DNA: TGTGCCAGTTCGACGGACAGGGGTTCCTACGAGCAGTACTTC. Its translation is CASSTDRGSYEQYF.

The chain couples TRBV18 to TRBJ2-5; D might be TRBD2 (6 bases). The V end lost 2 bases, the J end lost 2 bases, and 9 bases lay between the germline ends. The CDR3 contains 14 residues. The V gene's germline CDR1 is KGHSH and CDR2 LQKENI. In DNA, the CDR3 is TGTGCCAGCTCACCAATGGGAGGTCAAGAGACCCAGTACTTC. It is translated as CASSPMGGQETQYF.

This clone occurred once. The chain combines TRBV27 with TRBJ2-2, with 7 bases matching TRBD1. CDR1 MNHEY and CDR2 SMNVEV come from the germline V gene (reference sequence). The CDR3 is made up of 16 amino acids. Trimming at V came to 4 bases and at J to 4 bases, leaving 9 bases not matched to a gene. The CDR3 DNA follows: TGTGCCAGCAGTTCGCCAGGACAGGCGATCACCGGGGAGCTGTTTTTT. Its protein is CASSSPGQAITGELFF.

The chain couples TRBV7-2 to TRBJ1-1; tentatively, D is TRBD1 (6 bases). The V end lost 5 bases, the J end lost 4 bases, and 17 bases lay between the germline ends. The germline gives CDR1 SGHTA, CDR2 FQGNSA. The CDR3 is made up of 15 amino acids. The CDR3 reads CASSLAIQGITEAFF. The CDR3 region has the DNA TGTGCCAGCAGCCTGGCTATTCAGGGGATCACTGAAGCTTTCTTT.

This chain connects TRBV19 to TRBJ2-1, with 9 bases identical to TRBD2. Per the germline V gene, CDR1 is LNHDA and CDR2 is SQIVND (reference sequence). The CDR3 consists of 17 residues. V trimming: 5 bases; J trimming: 0 bases; junction bases outside the gene matches: 8. The chain's CDR3 is CASSRAGGTYSYNEQFF. Here the CDR3 DNA reads TGTGCCAGTAGTCGGGCGGGAGGGACCTACTCCTACAATGAGCAGTTCTTC.

The rearrangement links TRBV4-3 to TRBJ1-5, with 10 bases lining up with TRBD1. Germline CDR1 reads LGHNA; CDR2 reads YSLEER. The CDR3 is 15 amino acids. V gave up 3 bases and J gave up 6 bases; unmatched junction bases: 5. For the CDR3, the DNA is TGCGCCAGCAGCCAGGACAGGGGGTTGAGTCAGCCCCAGCATTTT. Its protein is CASSQDRGLSQPQHF.

The V and J genes are TRBV30 and TRBJ2-3; 9 nucleotides match TRBD2. From germline, CDR1 is GTSNPN and CDR2 SVGIG (reference sequence). The CDR3 runs to 14 residues. J was trimmed by 1 base and V by 2 bases; bases with no gene match: 1. The CDR3 DNA reads as TGTGCCTGGAGTCGACTAGCGGGCACAGATACGCAGTATTTT. The encoded protein is CAWSRLAGTDTQYF.

For the CDR3, the DNA is TGTGCCAGTACCGAAGACGGGACTAGCGGCAATGAGCAGTTCTTC. The encoded protein is CASTEDGTSGNEQFF. This chain links TRBV19 with TRBJ2-1; 11 positions match TRBD2. The CDR3 length is 15 residues. CDR1 is LNHDA, CDR2 SQIVND, per germline (reference sequence). Trimming cost V 7 bases and J 6 bases; bases outside gene matches: 8.

The chain recombines TRBV28 with TRBJ2-1; TRBD1 matches at 9 bases. The CDR3 has 14 residues. J gave up 8 bases and V 5 bases, and 7 bases lay outside the gene matches. Germline V gene data show CDR1 as MDHEN and CDR2 as SYDVKM. In nucleotides, the CDR3 is TGTGCCAGCAGTCCTCAACAGGGGGCATATGAGCAGTTCTTC. The encoded protein is CASSPQQGAYEQFF.

This clone was found a few times. This sequence joins TRBV7-9 and TRBJ2-1, with D hard to call. V shed 5 bases and J shed 3 bases, with 8 bases lying between them. Germline loops: CDR1 SEHNR, CDR2 FQNEAQ (reference sequence). The CDR3 is 13 amino acids. CDR3 loop: CASSPLNYNEQFF. CDR3 DNA: TGTGCCAGCAGCCCCTTGAACTACAATGAGCAGTTCTTC.

The chain is built from TRBV6-5 and TRBJ2-1, with D possibly being TRBD2 (6 bases). Germline assignment: CDR1 MNHEY and CDR2 SVGAGI. V gave up 3 bases and J gave up 6 bases, with 12 bases separating them. CDR3 size: 14 residues. The DNA of the CDR3 is TGTGCCAGCAGTTATGGGGGGAGTCTCAATGAGCAGTTCTTC. It specifies CASSYGGSLNEQFF.

This chain links TRBV7-2 with TRBJ2-5, with TRBD1 as a possible D gene (5 bases). Trimming left V 5 bases short and J 5 bases short, with 21 bases between. The CDR3 runs to 16 residues. The germline gives CDR1 SGHTA, CDR2 FQGNSA. The CDR3 DNA sequence: TGTGCCAGCAGCGCCGAGGTGGGGCCGGCTATGGAGACCCAGTACTTC. It yields the protein CASSAEVGPAMETQYF. The variable domain in full, with the rest retrieved from reference TRBV7-2 and TRBJ2-5, is GAGVSQSPSNKVTEKGKDVELRCDPISGHTALYWYRQSLGQGLEFLIYFQGNSAPDKSGLPSDRFSAERTGGSVSTLTIQRTQQEDSAVYLCASSAEVGPAMETQYFGPGTRLLVL.

V gene TRBV19 combines with J gene TRBJ1-2; D possibly corresponds to TRBD1 (6 bases). CDR1 and CDR2 from the germline V gene are LNHDA and SQIVND (reference sequence). CDR3 size: 15 residues. The germline V and J ends were trimmed by 5 bases and 2 bases, with 15 bases remaining between them. This CDR3 reads CASSPWGGANYGYTF. The CDR3 DNA is TGTGCCAGTAGTCCCTGGGGGGGGGCGAACTATGGCTACACCTTC.

The chain is built from TRBV5-6 and TRBJ2-7; 14 nucleotides agree with TRBD2. The trim removed 4 bases at V and 3 bases at J, leaving 15 bases unmatched. Germline V CDR1 and CDR2: SGHDT, YYEEEE. The CDR3 totals 19 residues. This chain's CDR3 is CASSLGGTSGRIKNYEQYF. The CDR3 coding sequence is TGTGCCAGCAGCCTTGGGGGGACTAGCGGGAGAATTAAGAACTACGAGCAGTACTTC.

The chain combines TRBV27 with TRBJ2-7; D is perhaps TRBD1 or TRBD2 (6 bases each). Germline V gene data show CDR1 as MNHEY and CDR2 as SMNVEV (reference sequence). This CDR3 comprises 19 residues. Deletions cut 7 bases from V and 3 bases from J, with 31 bases between. CDR3 sequence reads: CASTPFWRDEQGTNYEQYF. The CDR3 DNA sequence: TGTGCCAGCACGCCCTTTTGGAGGGACGAGCAGGGGACCAACTACGAGCAGTACTTC.

The chain couples TRBV4-3 to TRBJ2-1, with TRBD2 identical over 7 bases. Germline CDR1 is LGHNA and CDR2 is YSLEER. Unmatched junction bases numbered 5, after V lost 0 bases and J lost 9 bases. The CDR3 is 14 amino acids. This CDR3 is CASSQDAGAGEQFF. The CDR3 DNA follows: TGCGCCAGCAGCCAAGATGCGGGAGCAGGTGAGCAGTTCTTC.

The rearrangement links TRBV6-1 to TRBJ2-7; D unclear. Trimming shortened V by 2 bases and J by 2 bases, and 13 bases separated the two germline ends. The CDR3 is 15 residues long. The germline V gene has CDR1 MNHNS and CDR2 SASEGT. In nucleotides, the CDR3 is TGTGCCAGCAGTGAAAAAGACAAACCGACCTACGAGCAGTACTTC. Translation: CASSEKDKPTYEQYF.

V is TRBV7-9 and J is TRBJ2-1, with D hard to call. The CDR3 runs 12 residues. V lost 4 bases and J lost 8, with 9 bases in between. Germline V gene lookup returns CDR1 SEHNR and CDR2 FQNEAQ (reference sequence). CDR3: CASSYDSYEQFF. The CDR3 coding sequence is TGTGCCAGCAGCTATGATTCGTATGAGCAGTTCTTC.

The chain is built from TRBV4-3 and TRBJ2-7, with a possible D match to TRBD2 (5 bases). Trimming shortened V by 1 base and J by 7 bases, and 11 bases separated the two germline ends. The CDR3 covers 13 residues. Germline CDR1 LGHNA, CDR2 YSLEER. The CDR3, as DNA: TGCGCCAGCAGCCAAGGCCGGTGGGAGGAGCAGTACTTC. Its translation: CASSQGRWEEQYF.

This clone was seen a single time. The chain employs TRBV5-1 and TRBJ1-1, with TRBD1 matching over 8 bases. This CDR3 is built from 15 residues. V lost 0 bases to trimming and J lost 6 bases; unmatched junction nucleotides: 7. Germline CDR1 is SGHRS and CDR2 is YFSETQ. The CDR3 DNA is TGCGCCAGCAGCTTGGTTCCAGGGGGCATGGCTGAAGCTTTCTTT. Its protein is CASSLVPGGMAEAFF.